This T cell receptor (beta chain) was sequenced during a study of PD-1 blockade in classical Hodgkin lymphoma. This clone showed up just once. The antigen is not known. As to time point: cycle 4 day 1 (C4D1), after 5 to 7 weeks of nivolumab. Brentuximab vedotin exposure varied among the patients, all of whom had relapsed after autologous stem cell transplantation. Complete response, partial response or progressive disease constituted the best responses recorded. Between the trimmed V and J ends, which lost 2 bases and 1 base, there was a span of 14 bases. The CDR3 consists of 15 residues. CDR1 and CDR2 (germline): GTSNPN, SVGIG (reference sequence). Generated by immunoSEQ multiplex PCR, the TCRdb table keeps only in-frame clones and is missing some. This table holds tens of thousands of clones, 90% found once. The study, taken as a whole, reports: Baseline TCR diversity was reportedly lower in newly diagnosed patients than in healthy donors. It was reported as lower still in relapsed/refractory patients. Only CD4+ TCR diversity, not CD8+, had risen significantly by C4D1.

The TCR was taken from a human donor with classical Hodgkin lymphoma. The sequencing used peripheral blood mononuclear cells (PBMCs), collected before the fourth cycle of nivolumab. The chain joins TRBV30 to TRBJ1-1; possible D gene TRBD1, 6 bases. The CDR3: CAWSRDISWNTEAFF. In DNA, the CDR3 is TGTGCCTGGAGTCGGGACATATCTTGGAACACTGAAGCTTTCTTT. Together with reference TRBV30 and TRBJ1-1, the CDR3 gives the full variable domain: SQTIHQWPATLVQPVGSPLSLECTVEGTSNPNLYWYRQAAGRGLQLLFYSVGIGQISSEVPQNLSASRPQDRQFILSSKKLLLSDSGFYLCAWSRDISWNTEAFFGQGTRLTVV.